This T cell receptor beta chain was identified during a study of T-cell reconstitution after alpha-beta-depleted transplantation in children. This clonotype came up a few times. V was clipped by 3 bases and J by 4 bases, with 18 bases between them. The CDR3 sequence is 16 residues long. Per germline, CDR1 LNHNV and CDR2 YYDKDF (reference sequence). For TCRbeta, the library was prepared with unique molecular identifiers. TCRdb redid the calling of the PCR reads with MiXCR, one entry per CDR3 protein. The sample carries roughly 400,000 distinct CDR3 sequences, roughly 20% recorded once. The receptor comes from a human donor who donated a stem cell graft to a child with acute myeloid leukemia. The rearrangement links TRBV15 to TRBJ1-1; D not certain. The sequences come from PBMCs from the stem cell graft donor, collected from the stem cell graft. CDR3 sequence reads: CATSRRTGWASTEAFF. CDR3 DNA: TGTGCCACCAGCAGGAGGACCGGCTGGGCCAGCACTGAAGCTTTCTTT.